This T cell receptor beta chain was identified during a study of T cells in Graves' hyperthyroidism and ophthalmopathy. At the level of the study: Peripheral blood sampling occurred at initial diagnosis, before any treatment. General study findings and limits: Onset of ophthalmopathy came a median 6.5 months after the model predicted it.

Fresh peripheral blood, around 9.2 ml of it, supplied the PBMCs. This clonotype has ten or more counts. Its target is not known. CDR1 is SGHAT and CDR2 is FQNNGV in the germline V gene. This CDR3 contains 16 residues. The ends were cut back, 4 bases at V and 4 bases at J, with 19 bases in the middle. The TCR beta CDR3 regions underwent amplification using RNA transcripts as the source. HTBI primers were used for first-round RT-PCR of the TCR CDR3. TCRdb redid the calling of the multiplex PCR reads with MiXCR, one entry per CDR3 protein. The sample consists of 550,000 to 600,000 distinct CDR3 sequences, over 12% of them appearing once.

Source material: blood. This clonotype originated in a woman under 30 with Graves' ophthalmopathy. This rearrangement joins TRBV11-2 to TRBJ1-1; D gene ambiguous. The CDR3: CASSSPGRRKITEAFF. The DNA for the CDR3 is TGTGCCAGCAGCTCCCCCGGGCGGAGAAAGATCACTGAAGCTTTCTTT.